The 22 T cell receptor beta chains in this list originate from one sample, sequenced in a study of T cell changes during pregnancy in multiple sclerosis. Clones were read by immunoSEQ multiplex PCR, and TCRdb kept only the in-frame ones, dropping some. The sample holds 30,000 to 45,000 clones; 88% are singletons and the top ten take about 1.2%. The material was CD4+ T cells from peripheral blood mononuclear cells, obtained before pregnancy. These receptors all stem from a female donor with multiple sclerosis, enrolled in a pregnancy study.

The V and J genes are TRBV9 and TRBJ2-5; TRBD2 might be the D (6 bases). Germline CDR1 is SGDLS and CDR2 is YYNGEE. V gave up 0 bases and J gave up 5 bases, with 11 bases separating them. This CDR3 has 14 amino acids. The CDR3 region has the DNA TGTGCCAGCAGCGTAGGAATAAGCGGGGAGACCCAGTACTTC. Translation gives CASSVGISGETQYF.

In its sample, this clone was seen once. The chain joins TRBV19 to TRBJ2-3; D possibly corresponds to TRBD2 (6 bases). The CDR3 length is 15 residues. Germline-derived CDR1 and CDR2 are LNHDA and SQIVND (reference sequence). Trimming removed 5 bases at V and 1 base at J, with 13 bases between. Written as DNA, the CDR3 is TGTGCCAGTAGTCCCCTCGGGGGTCGCACAGATACGCAGTATTTT. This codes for CASSPLGGRTDTQYF.

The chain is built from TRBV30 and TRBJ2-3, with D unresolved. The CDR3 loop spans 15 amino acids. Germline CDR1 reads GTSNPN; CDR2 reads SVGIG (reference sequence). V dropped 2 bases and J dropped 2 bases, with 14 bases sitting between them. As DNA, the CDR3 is TGTGCCTGGAGTCTCCGGCGGAGCATCACAGATACGCAGTATTTT. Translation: CAWSLRRSITDTQYF.

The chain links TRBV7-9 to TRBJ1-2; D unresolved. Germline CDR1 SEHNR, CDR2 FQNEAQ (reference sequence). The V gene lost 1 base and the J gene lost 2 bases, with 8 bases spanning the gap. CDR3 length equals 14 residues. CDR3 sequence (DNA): TGTGCCAGCAGCTTAGTATCGGTGAACTATGGCTACACCTTC. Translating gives CASSLVSVNYGYTF.

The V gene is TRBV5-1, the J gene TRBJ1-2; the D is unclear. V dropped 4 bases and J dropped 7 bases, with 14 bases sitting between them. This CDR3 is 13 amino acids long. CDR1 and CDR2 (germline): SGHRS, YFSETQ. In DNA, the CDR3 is TGCGCCAGCAGCCCCTGGGCAGAGGGTGGCTACACCTTC. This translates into CASSPWAEGGYTF. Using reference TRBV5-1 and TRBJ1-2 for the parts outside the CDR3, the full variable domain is KAGVTQTPRYLIKTRGQQVTLSCSPISGHRSVSWYQQTPGQGLQFLFEYFSETQRNKGNFPGRFSGRQFSNSRSEMNVSTLELGDSALYLCASSPWAEGGYTFGSGTRLTVV.

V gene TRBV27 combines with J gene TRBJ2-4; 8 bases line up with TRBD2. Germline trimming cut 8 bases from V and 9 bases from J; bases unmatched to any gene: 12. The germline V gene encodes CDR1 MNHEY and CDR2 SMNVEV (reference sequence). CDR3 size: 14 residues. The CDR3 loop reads CASAGLGGFGIQYF. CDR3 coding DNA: TGTGCCAGCGCGGGACTAGGGGGGTTTGGCATTCAGTACTTC.

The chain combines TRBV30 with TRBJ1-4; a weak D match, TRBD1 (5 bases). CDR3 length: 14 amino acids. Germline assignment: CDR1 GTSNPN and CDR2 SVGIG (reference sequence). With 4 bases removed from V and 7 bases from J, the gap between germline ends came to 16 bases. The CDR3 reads CAWTRTSATEKLFF. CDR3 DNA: TGTGCCTGGACGCGGACAAGTGCCACTGAAAAACTGTTTTTT.

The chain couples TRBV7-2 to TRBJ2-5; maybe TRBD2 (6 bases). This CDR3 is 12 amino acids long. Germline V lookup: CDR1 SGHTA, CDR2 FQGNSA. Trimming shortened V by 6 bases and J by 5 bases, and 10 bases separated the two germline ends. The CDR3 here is CASRSGRETQYF. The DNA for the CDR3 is TGTGCCAGCAGATCAGGGAGGGAGACCCAGTACTTC. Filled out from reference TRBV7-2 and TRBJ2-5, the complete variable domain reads GAGVSQSPSNKVTEKGKDVELRCDPISGHTALYWYRQSLGQGLEFLIYFQGNSAPDKSGLPSDRFSAERTGGSVSTLTIQRTQQEDSAVYLCASRSGRETQYFGPGTRLLVL.

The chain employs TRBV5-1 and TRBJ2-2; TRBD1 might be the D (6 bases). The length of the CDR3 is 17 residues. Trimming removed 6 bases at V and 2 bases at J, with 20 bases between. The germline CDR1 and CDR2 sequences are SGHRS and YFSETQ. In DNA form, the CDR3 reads TGCGCCAGCAACACAAAGACAGGCTCCTTAAACACCGGGGAGCTGTTTTTT. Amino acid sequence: CASNTKTGSLNTGELFF.

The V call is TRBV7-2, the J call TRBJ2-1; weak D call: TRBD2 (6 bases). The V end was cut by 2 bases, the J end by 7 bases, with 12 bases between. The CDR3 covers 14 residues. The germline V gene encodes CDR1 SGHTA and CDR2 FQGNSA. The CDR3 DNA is TGTGCCAGCAGCTTACGGCTAGCGCGAAATGAGCAGTTCTTC. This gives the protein CASSLRLARNEQFF.

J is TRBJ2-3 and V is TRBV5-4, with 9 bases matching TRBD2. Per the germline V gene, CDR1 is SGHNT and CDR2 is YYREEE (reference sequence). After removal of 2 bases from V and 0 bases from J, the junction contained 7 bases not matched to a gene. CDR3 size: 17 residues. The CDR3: CASSFRSSGKSTDTQYF. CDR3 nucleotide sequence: TGTGCCAGCAGCTTCCGCTCTAGCGGGAAGAGCACAGATACGCAGTATTTT.

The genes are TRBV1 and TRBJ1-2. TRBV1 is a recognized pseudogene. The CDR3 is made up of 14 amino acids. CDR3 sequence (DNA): TGCACCAGCAGCCAAGGCGGAGCTAACTATGGCTACACCTTC. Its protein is CTSSQGGANYGYTF.

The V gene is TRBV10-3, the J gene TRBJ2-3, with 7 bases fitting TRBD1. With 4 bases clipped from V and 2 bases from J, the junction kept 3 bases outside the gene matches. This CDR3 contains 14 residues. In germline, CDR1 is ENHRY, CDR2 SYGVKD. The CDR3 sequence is CAISAQGNTDTQYF. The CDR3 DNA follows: TGTGCCATCAGTGCACAGGGGAACACAGATACGCAGTATTTT.

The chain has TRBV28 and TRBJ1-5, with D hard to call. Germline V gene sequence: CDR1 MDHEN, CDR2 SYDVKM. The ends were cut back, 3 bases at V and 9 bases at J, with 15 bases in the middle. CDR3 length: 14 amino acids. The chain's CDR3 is CASSFTQSGRPQHF. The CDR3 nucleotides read TGTGCCAGCAGTTTCACGCAGTCGGGTAGGCCCCAGCATTTT.

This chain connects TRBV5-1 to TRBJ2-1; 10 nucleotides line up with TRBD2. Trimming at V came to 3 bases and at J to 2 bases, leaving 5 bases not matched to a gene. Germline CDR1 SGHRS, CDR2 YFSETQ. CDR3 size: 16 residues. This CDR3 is CASSSSSGSTYNEQFF. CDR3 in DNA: TGCGCCAGCAGCTCATCTAGCGGGAGTACCTACAATGAGCAGTTCTTC.

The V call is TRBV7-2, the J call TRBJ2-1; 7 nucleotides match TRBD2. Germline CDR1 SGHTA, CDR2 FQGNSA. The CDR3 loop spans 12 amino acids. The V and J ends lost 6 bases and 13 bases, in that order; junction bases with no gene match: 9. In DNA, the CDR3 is TGTGCCAGCAGATTTAGCGGGCCAGTCCAGTTCTTC. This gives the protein CASRFSGPVQFF. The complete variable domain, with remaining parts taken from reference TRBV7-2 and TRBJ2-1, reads GAGVSQSPSNKVTEKGKDVELRCDPISGHTALYWYRQSLGQGLEFLIYFQGNSAPDKSGLPSDRFSAERTGGSVSTLTIQRTQQEDSAVYLCASRFSGPVQFFGPGTRLTVL.

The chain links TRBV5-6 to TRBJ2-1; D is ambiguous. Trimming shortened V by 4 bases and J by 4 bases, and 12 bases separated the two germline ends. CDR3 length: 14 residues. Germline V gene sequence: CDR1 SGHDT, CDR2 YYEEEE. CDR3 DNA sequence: TGTGCCAGCAGCCGCCCCGCAGGATACAATGAGCAGTTCTTC. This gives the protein CASSRPAGYNEQFF.

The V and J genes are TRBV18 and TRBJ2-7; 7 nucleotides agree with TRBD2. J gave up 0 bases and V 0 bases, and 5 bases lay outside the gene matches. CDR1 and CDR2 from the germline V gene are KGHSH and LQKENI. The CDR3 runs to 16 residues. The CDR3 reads CASSPPHSGGSYEQYF. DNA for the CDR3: TGTGCCAGCTCACCACCCCATTCGGGGGGCTCCTACGAGCAGTACTTC.

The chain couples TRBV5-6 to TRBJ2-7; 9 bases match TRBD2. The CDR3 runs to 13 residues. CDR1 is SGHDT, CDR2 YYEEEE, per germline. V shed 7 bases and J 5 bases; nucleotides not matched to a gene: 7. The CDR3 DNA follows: TGTGCCAGCCGCGTAGCGGGAGTGGACGAGCAGTACTTC. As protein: CASRVAGVDEQYF.

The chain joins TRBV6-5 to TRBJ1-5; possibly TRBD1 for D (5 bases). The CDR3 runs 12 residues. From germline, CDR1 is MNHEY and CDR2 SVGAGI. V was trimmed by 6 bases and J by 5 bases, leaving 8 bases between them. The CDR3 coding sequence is TGTGCCAGCAGAGACAGAGATCAGCCCCAGCATTTT. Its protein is CASRDRDQPQHF.

The CDR3 DNA reads TGTGCCAGCAGTGATACTGAATCCAAGGGAGTTGGAGACACTGAAGCTTTCTTT. Encoded protein: CASSDTESKGVGDTEAFF. The chain is built from TRBV25-1 and TRBJ1-1; no definite D call. Germline CDR1 and CDR2: MGHDK and SYGVNS. The CDR3 covers 18 residues. V was shortened by 3 bases and J by 3 bases, with 23 bases between the two germline ends.

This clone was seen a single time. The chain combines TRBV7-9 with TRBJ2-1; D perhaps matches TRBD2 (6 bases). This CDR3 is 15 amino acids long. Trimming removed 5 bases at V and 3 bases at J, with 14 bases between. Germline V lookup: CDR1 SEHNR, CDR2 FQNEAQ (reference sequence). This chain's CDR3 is CASSQGTGGYNEQFF. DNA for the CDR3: TGTGCCAGCAGCCAAGGGACTGGCGGCTACAATGAGCAGTTCTTC. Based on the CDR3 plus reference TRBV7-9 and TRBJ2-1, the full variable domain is DTGVSQNPRHKITKRGQNVTFRCDPISEHNRLYWYRQTLGQGPEFLTYFQNEAQLEKSRLLSDRFSAERPKGSFSTLEIQRTEQGDSAMYLCASSQGTGGYNEQFFGPGTRLTVL.